What follows are 19 T cell receptor beta chains derived from one specimen sequenced in a study of T cells in Graves' hyperthyroidism and ophthalmopathy. TCR beta CDR3 sequences were amplified from RNA transcripts. The HTBI primer set was used in a first-round RT-PCR of the TCR CDR3. TCRdb reanalysed the multiplex PCR reads using MiXCR and keeps one entry per CDR3 protein. The sample has 490,000 or so distinct CDR3 sequences, approximately 23% seen once; the top ten hold approximately 54%. The sequenced material came from blood. These TCRs come from a woman aged 70-85 years with Graves' ophthalmopathy.

This clonotype was observed a few times. The V and J genes are TRBV6-1 and TRBJ2-5; no definite D call. V was shortened by 8 bases and J by 6 bases, with 13 bases between the two germline ends. This CDR3 is 12 amino acids long. CDR1 and CDR2 from the germline V gene are MNHNS and SASEGT. CDR3 region: CASYVGYKTQYF. CDR3 DNA sequence: TGTGCCAGCTACGTGGGGTACAAGACCCAGTACTTC.

This clonotype was picked up a small number of times. CDR3 DNA: TGTGCCAGCAGCGCAACAGTCTTTCTTAGCAATCAGCCCCAGCATTTT. Translated: CASSATVFLSNQPQHF. The gene calls are TRBV6-1 and TRBJ1-5, with D hard to call. Per the germline V gene, CDR1 is MNHNS and CDR2 is SASEGT. The CDR3 is 16 amino acids. Trimming left V 6 bases short and J 0 bases short, with 15 bases between.

This clonotype was counted ten times or more. The chain is built from TRBV15 and TRBJ1-6; a possible D gene is TRBD1 (6 bases). Germline CDR1 LNHNV, CDR2 YYDKDF (reference sequence). Trimming took 3 bases from V and 8 from J, leaving 17 bases between them. CDR3 length: 16 residues. CDR3 sequence: CATSRNPGGLDSPLHF. CDR3 DNA: TGTGCCACCAGCAGGAACCCTGGGGGCTTGGATTCACCCCTCCACTTT.

The V gene is TRBV12-5, the J gene TRBJ1-1; 7 bases are shared with TRBD1. The CDR3 totals 15 residues. Germline V gene sequence: CDR1 LGHNT, CDR2 FRNRAP. J lost 0 bases, V lost 7 bases, and 8 bases had no gene match. CDR3 bases: TGTGCTAGTGCCCGGGACAGCTCCGTGAACACTGAAGCTTTCTTT. This gives the protein CASARDSSVNTEAFF.

The table lists this clonotype with many counts. This sequence joins TRBV6-2 or TRBV6-3 and TRBJ2-7; the match to TRBD2 covers 10 bases. There are 15 residues in the CDR3. V was clipped by 6 bases and J by 1 base; unmatched bases: 6. Germline loops: CDR1 MNHEY, CDR2 SVGEGT. The CDR3 bases are TGTGCCAGCAGGTTACTAGCGGGATGGTCCTACGAGCAGTACTTC. Its protein is CASRLLAGWSYEQYF.

This clonotype appeared a few times. The genes are TRBV2 and TRBJ2-2; the match to TRBD1 covers 8 bases. CDR1 and CDR2 (germline): SNHLY, FYNNEI. The CDR3 extends over 15 amino acids. V was clipped by 3 bases and J by 6 bases; unmatched bases: 6. The CDR3 nucleotides read TGTGCCAGCAGTGAGGGACAGGTTTACGCCGGGGAGCTGTTTTTT. Protein sequence: CASSEGQVYAGELFF.

This clonotype came up many times. The chain has TRBV28 and TRBJ2-2; a possible D gene is TRBD1 (5 bases). Germline CDR1 MDHEN, CDR2 SYDVKM. V lost 3 bases to trimming and J lost 4 bases, with 12 bases between them. CDR3 length: 15 residues. CDR3 in DNA: TGTGCCAGCAGTTTTGGAGATAGGGGCACCGGGGAGCTGTTTTTT. It yields the protein CASSFGDRGTGELFF.

In its sample, this clonotype was seen a few times. The chain combines TRBV4-3 with TRBJ2-7; weak D call: TRBD2 (7 bases). V lost 1 base to trimming and J lost 3 bases, with 13 bases between them. CDR3 size: 15 residues. In germline, CDR1 is LGHNA, CDR2 YSLEER. CDR3 amino acids: CASSQAGGRIYEQYF. In DNA form, the CDR3 reads TGCGCCAGCAGCCAAGCGGGGGGCCGGATCTACGAGCAGTACTTC.

This clonotype has a handful of counts. For the CDR3, the DNA is TGCGCCAGCAGCGATCCGGGACAGGGGTTCCCAGATACGCAGTATTTT. It specifies CASSDPGQGFPDTQYF. The chain uses TRBV5-1 and TRBJ2-3; TRBD1 matches at 10 bases. Germline V gives CDR1 SGHRS, CDR2 YFSETQ. With 4 bases clipped from V and 4 bases from J, the junction kept 9 bases outside the gene matches. This CDR3 spans 16 amino acids.

Concerning this clonotype itself: Relative to the germline gene, one junction end is altered; a read error may explain this. J is TRBJ2-1 and V is TRBV7-7; 16 nucleotides match TRBD2. The germline gives CDR1 SSHAT, CDR2 FNYEAQ (reference sequence). This CDR3 spans 15 amino acids. The CDR3 protein is CASSEGLAGGAEQFF. Here the CDR3 DNA reads TGTGCTAGCAGCGAGGGACTAGCGGGAGGGGCTGAGCAGTTCTTC.

This clonotype was observed a handful of times. The chain links TRBV12-3 or TRBV12-4 to TRBJ2-7; D may correspond to TRBD1 or TRBD2 (6 bases each). Trimming removed 7 bases at V and 7 bases at J, with 17 bases between. The CDR3 runs to 13 residues. The CDR3 sequence: CASTTGGRREQYF. CDR3 nucleotides: TGTGCCAGCACCACTGGGGGGCGCCGGGAGCAGTACTTC.

This clonotype was found many times. The gene calls are TRBV2 and TRBJ2-2, with D tentatively TRBD2 (7 bases). The CDR3 is made up of 17 amino acids. V was clipped by 5 bases and J by 4 bases, with 20 bases between them. CDR1 is SNHLY and CDR2 is FYNNEI in the germline V gene. The DNA of the CDR3 is TGTGCCAGCAGTCGCCTAGCGTCGAGGGGGGGCACCGGGGAGCTGTTTTTT. The encoded protein is CASSRLASRGGTGELFF. Full variable domain (outside the CDR3, taken from reference TRBV2 and TRBJ2-2): EPEVTQTPSHQVTQMGQEVILRCVPISNHLYFYWYRQILGQKVEFLVSFYNNEISEKSEIFDDQFSVERPDGSNFTLKIRSTKLEDSAMYFCASSRLASRGGTGELFFGEGSRLTVL.

Only a few counts were recorded for this clonotype. J is TRBJ2-1 and V is TRBV9; D is undetermined. The CDR3 spans 15 residues. Germline V gene lookup returns CDR1 SGDLS and CDR2 YYNGEE. The V gene lost 0 bases and the J gene lost 6 bases, with 13 bases spanning the gap. The CDR3 loop reads CASSVGEQPINEQFF. The CDR3 DNA follows: TGTGCCAGCAGCGTAGGAGAGCAGCCTATCAATGAGCAGTTCTTC.

Remarks on this clonotype: The junction differs from germline at one of its ends, possibly a read error. The rearrangement links TRBV4-2 to TRBJ2-7, with 16 bases that match TRBD2. The germline V gene encodes CDR1 LGHNA and CDR2 YNFKEQ. The CDR3 covers 16 residues. DNA for the CDR3: TGTGGCAGCTCACCACCGTCGGGACTAGCGGGAGGGAAGCAGTACTTC. As protein: CGSSPPSGLAGGKQYF.

This clonotype was detected only a few times. The V call is TRBV28, the J call TRBJ2-3; TRBD2 aligns across 12 bases. V shed 2 bases and J 5 bases; nucleotides not matched to a gene: 8. Germline values: CDR1 MDHEN, CDR2 SYDVKM. CDR3 size: 17 residues. This CDR3 reads CASSLKLAGGPRDTQYF. Written as DNA, the CDR3 is TGTGCCAGCAGTTTAAAGCTAGCGGGAGGGCCGAGAGATACGCAGTATTTT.

This clonotype was counted only a few times. The rearrangement links TRBV27 to TRBJ2-5; possible D gene TRBD2, 5 bases. The V and J ends lost 3 bases and 4 bases respectively, with 9 bases between them. The CDR3 is made up of 13 amino acids. CDR1 is MNHEY and CDR2 is SMNVEV in the germline V gene (reference sequence). Here the CDR3 reads CASSFRRVETQYF. In DNA, the CDR3 is TGTGCCAGCAGTTTCAGGCGGGTAGAGACCCAGTACTTC.

V is TRBV7-3 and J is TRBJ2-2, with TRBD2 as a possible D gene (6 bases). The CDR3 totals 15 residues. The germline V and J ends were trimmed by 4 bases and 5 bases, with 14 bases remaining between them. From germline, CDR1 is SGHTA and CDR2 FQGTGA. The CDR3 DNA is TGTGCCAGCAGCTCGATGCCTGGGAGGACCGGGGAGCTGTTTTTT. It yields the protein CASSSMPGRTGELFF.

This clonotype occurred a few times. CDR3 DNA: TGTGCCAGCAGCTTAGTAGGGACAGGGGACCATAATTCACCCCTCCACTTT. As protein: CASSLVGTGDHNSPLHF. This chain joins TRBV7-2 and TRBJ1-6; 10 bases are shared with TRBD1. Germline CDR1 SGHTA, CDR2 FQGNSA. The CDR3 spans 17 residues. J lost 5 bases, V lost 1 base, and 5 bases had no gene match.

The rearrangement links TRBV30 to TRBJ1-1; tentative D call: TRBD1 (5 bases). Germline assignment: CDR1 GTSNPN and CDR2 SVGIG (reference sequence). The CDR3 runs to 17 residues. Trimming pared 0 bases from V and 0 bases from J, leaving 17 bases between. CDR3 region: CAWSVRTGTKMNTEAFF. The DNA for the CDR3 is TGTGCCTGGAGTGTAAGAACCGGGACCAAAATGAACACTGAAGCTTTCTTT. The full variable domain, completed using reference TRBV30 and TRBJ1-1, is SQTIHQWPATLVQPVGSPLSLECTVEGTSNPNLYWYRQAAGRGLQLLFYSVGIGQISSEVPQNLSASRPQDRQFILSSKKLLLSDSGFYLCAWSVRTGTKMNTEAFFGQGTRLTVV.